The 16 T cell receptor beta chains below come from one sample, sequenced in a study of blood T cell repertoires in COVID-19. Sequencing used immunoSEQ multiplex PCR; TCRdb keeps in-frame clones, though not all of them. Counted here are some 70,000 clones, around 85% occurring once; the ten biggest clones make up around 1.4%. The source material was peripheral blood. Source of these receptors: a woman aged 55-70 years with acute or convalescent COVID-19.

J is TRBJ1-5 and V is TRBV28; 7 bases match TRBD1. The CDR3 has 15 amino acids. Germline lookup yields CDR1 MDHEN and CDR2 SYDVKM. V was clipped by 6 bases and J by 6 bases; unmatched bases: 11. CDR3 protein: CASSRDRESTQPQHF. The CDR3, as DNA: TGTGCCAGCAGCCGTGACAGGGAATCTACTCAGCCCCAGCATTTT.

The rearrangement joins TRBV24-1 to TRBJ2-1, with 14 bases identical to TRBD2. Germline CDR1 is KGHDR and CDR2 is SFDVKD. The CDR3 is 17 amino acids. V was clipped by 3 bases and J by 7 bases; unmatched bases: 7. This chain's CDR3 is CATSDGGTSGSLNEQFF. CDR3 nucleotides: TGTGCCACCAGTGATGGTGGGACTAGCGGGAGTTTAAATGAGCAGTTCTTC.

V usage is TRBV2 and J usage is TRBJ1-5; weak D call: TRBD1 (6 bases). Germline-derived CDR1 and CDR2 are SNHLY and FYNNEI. This CDR3 comprises 15 residues. Trimming pared 6 bases from V and 4 bases from J, leaving 16 bases between. The CDR3: CASRVGGARNQPQHF. The CDR3 DNA reads as TGTGCCAGCAGGGTCGGGGGGGCTAGGAATCAGCCCCAGCATTTT.

The chain uses TRBV27 and TRBJ1-6; D unclear. The CDR3 length is 15 residues. V gave up 0 bases and J gave up 6 bases, with 9 bases separating them. Germline lookup yields CDR1 MNHEY and CDR2 SMNVEV (reference sequence). CDR3 protein: CASSLSAGSNSPLHF. CDR3 nucleotides: TGTGCCAGCAGTTTATCTGCAGGTTCTAATTCACCCCTCCACTTT.

The V call is TRBV7-3, the J call TRBJ2-7, with D tentatively TRBD1 (6 bases). This CDR3 spans 13 amino acids. The V end was cut by 4 bases, the J end by 5 bases, with 12 bases between. CDR1 and CDR2 (germline): SGHTA, FQGTGA. The CDR3 loop is CASSSRPGDEQYF. The CDR3 DNA reads as TGTGCCAGCAGCTCACGGCCAGGGGACGAGCAGTACTTC.

This clone was observed a handful of times. The V gene is TRBV5-1, the J gene TRBJ1-1; D is unclear. This CDR3 contains 13 residues. Germline loops: CDR1 SGHRS, CDR2 YFSETQ. The V and J ends lost 5 bases and 0 bases respectively, with 8 bases between them. CDR3 nucleotides: TGCGCCAGCAGTAATAACATGAACACTGAAGCTTTCTTT. Its translation is CASSNNMNTEAFF.

The chain recombines TRBV6-2 or TRBV6-3 with TRBJ2-1; the D gene is possibly TRBD1 (5 bases). Trimming stripped 3 bases from V and 6 bases from J, with 12 bases between. CDR1 is MNHEY, CDR2 SVGEGT, per germline. The CDR3 is 14 amino acids. The CDR3 reads CASSYLKQGNEQFF. The CDR3 DNA sequence: TGTGCCAGCAGTTATCTCAAGCAGGGCAATGAGCAGTTCTTC.

This chain uses TRBV5-1 with TRBJ2-1, with a possible D match to TRBD2 (6 bases). Germline lookup yields CDR1 SGHRS and CDR2 YFSETQ. The ends were cut back, 0 bases at V and 13 bases at J, with 14 bases in the middle. This CDR3 contains 13 residues. CDR3 residues: CASSLGSSVQQFF. For the CDR3, the DNA is TGCGCCAGCAGCTTGGGGTCTAGCGTGCAACAGTTCTTC.

The V call is TRBV7-2, the J call TRBJ2-7; TRBD2 aligns across 8 bases. The CDR3 is 15 residues long. Trimming cost V 5 bases and J 0 bases; bases outside gene matches: 6. The germline V gene has CDR1 SGHTA and CDR2 FQGNSA. CDR3 amino acids: CASSRGGTSSYEQYF. Here the CDR3 DNA reads TGTGCCAGCAGCAGGGGGGGGACTAGCTCCTACGAGCAGTACTTC.

The gene calls are TRBV4-2 and TRBJ2-7, with D uncertain. V shed 1 base and J shed 4 bases, with 8 bases lying between them. Per the germline V gene, CDR1 is LGHNA and CDR2 is YNFKEQ. This CDR3 comprises 13 residues. CDR3 residues: CASSQVFTYEQYF. CDR3 nucleotides: TGTGCCAGCAGCCAAGTTTTTACATACGAGCAGTACTTC.

The chain recombines TRBV19 with TRBJ1-3; weak D call: TRBD1 (6 bases). The CDR3 extends over 14 amino acids. The V end lost 10 bases, the J end lost 0 bases, and 13 bases lay between the germline ends. The germline CDR1 and CDR2 sequences are LNHDA and SQIVND (reference sequence). CDR3 loop: CATWGQSSGNTIYF. The CDR3 nucleotides read TGTGCCACCTGGGGGCAGAGCTCTGGAAACACCATATATTTT. Full variable domain (rest looked up from reference TRBV19 and TRBJ1-3): DGGITQSPKYLFRKEGQNVTLSCEQNLNHDAMYWYRQDPGQGLRLIYYSQIVNDFQKGDIAEGYSVSREKKESFPLTVTSAQKNPTAFYLCATWGQSSGNTIYFGEGSWLTVV.

The chain couples TRBV5-1 to TRBJ2-3; unclear D gene. Per germline, CDR1 SGHRS and CDR2 YFSETQ. Trimming cost V 0 bases and J 0 bases, with 5 bases left between them. The CDR3 extends over 14 amino acids. DNA for the CDR3: TGCGCCAGCAGCTTGGGGGCAAGCACAGATACGCAGTATTTT. This gives the protein CASSLGASTDTQYF.

The rearrangement links TRBV7-6 to TRBJ2-7; the D gene is possibly TRBD1 (5 bases). V was shortened by 1 base and J by 2 bases, with 6 bases between the two germline ends. Germline loops: CDR1 SGHVS, CDR2 FNYEAQ. The CDR3 consists of 13 residues. CDR3 loop: CASSLGRAYEQYF. The CDR3 DNA follows: TGTGCCAGCAGCTTAGGCAGGGCCTACGAGCAGTACTTC.

The chain uses TRBV19 and TRBJ1-1; D ambiguous. Trimming stripped 3 bases from V and 5 bases from J, with 7 bases between. This CDR3 spans 12 amino acids. Germline V gives CDR1 LNHDA, CDR2 SQIVND (reference sequence). CDR3 sequence (DNA): TGTGCCAGTAGTATTGTCCCTACTGAAGCTTTCTTT. Translated: CASSIVPTEAFF.

The rearrangement uses TRBV28 and TRBJ2-1; 10 bases map to TRBD1. The ends lost 5 bases at V and 7 bases at J; junction bases unmatched: 20. In germline, CDR1 is MDHEN, CDR2 SYDVKM. The CDR3 length is 19 residues. The CDR3 bases are TGTGCCAGCAGTCCATCGACAGGGGGCATGAGTGGAGACGGGAATGAGCAGTTCTTC. It yields the protein CASSPSTGGMSGDGNEQFF.

The rearrangement links TRBV5-8 to TRBJ2-7, with 8 bases that match TRBD2. After removal of 0 bases from V and 0 bases from J, the junction contained 2 bases not matched to a gene. CDR1 SGHTS and CDR2 YDEGEE come from the germline V gene. This CDR3 contains 15 residues. CDR3 in amino acids: CASSLGLASSYEQYF. CDR3 DNA sequence: TGTGCCAGCAGCTTGGGACTAGCGAGCTCCTACGAGCAGTACTTC.